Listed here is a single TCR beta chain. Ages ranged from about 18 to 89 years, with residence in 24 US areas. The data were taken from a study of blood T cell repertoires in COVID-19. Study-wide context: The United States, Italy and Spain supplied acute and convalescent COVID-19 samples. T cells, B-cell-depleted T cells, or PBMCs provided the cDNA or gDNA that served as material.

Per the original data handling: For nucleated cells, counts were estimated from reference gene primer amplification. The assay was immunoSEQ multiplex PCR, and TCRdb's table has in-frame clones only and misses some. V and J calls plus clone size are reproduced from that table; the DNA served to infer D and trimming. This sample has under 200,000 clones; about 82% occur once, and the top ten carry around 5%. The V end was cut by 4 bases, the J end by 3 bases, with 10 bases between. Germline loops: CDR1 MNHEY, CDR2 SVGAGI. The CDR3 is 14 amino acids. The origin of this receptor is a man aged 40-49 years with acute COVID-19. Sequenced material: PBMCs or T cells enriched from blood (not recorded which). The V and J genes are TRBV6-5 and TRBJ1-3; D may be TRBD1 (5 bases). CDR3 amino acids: CASSLSDNGNTIYF. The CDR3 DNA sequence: TGTGCCAGCAGTTTATCGGACAATGGAAACACCATATATTTT.